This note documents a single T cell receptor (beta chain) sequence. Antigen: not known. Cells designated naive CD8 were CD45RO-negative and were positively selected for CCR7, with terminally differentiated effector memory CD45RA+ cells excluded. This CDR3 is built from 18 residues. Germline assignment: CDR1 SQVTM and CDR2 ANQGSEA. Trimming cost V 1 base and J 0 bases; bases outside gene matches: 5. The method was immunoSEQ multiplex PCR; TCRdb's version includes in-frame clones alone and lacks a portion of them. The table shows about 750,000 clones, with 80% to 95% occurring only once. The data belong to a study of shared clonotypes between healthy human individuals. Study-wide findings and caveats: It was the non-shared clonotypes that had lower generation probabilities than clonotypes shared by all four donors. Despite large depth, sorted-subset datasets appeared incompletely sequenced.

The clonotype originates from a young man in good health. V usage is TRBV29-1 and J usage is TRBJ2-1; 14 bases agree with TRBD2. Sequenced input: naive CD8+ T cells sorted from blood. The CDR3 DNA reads TGCAGCGTTGAAGGGACTAGCGGGAGGTCGCACTCCTACAATGAGCAGTTCTTC. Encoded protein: CSVEGTSGRSHSYNEQFF.